This is a list of T cell receptor beta chains from one sample in a study of T cell repertoires in cytomegalovirus infection. What these receptors recognize is not known. One entry per CDR3 protein results from TCRdb running MiXCR on the reads. The sample lists about 830,000 distinct CDR3 sequences; 32% were seen once. The starting material was cultured CD8+ T cells from PBMCs, obtained from culture after CMV antigen stimulation. These receptors originate from a human donor in good health (CMV status not recorded). Some clones in this sample may be carry-over from other donors' samples. The CDR3 runs from the conserved cysteine through the conserved F or W. The D gene is left open where the match is weak. Only part of the rows carry a size: once, few, many, or a class if the clone is expanded.

j_call v_call clone_size d_call cdr3_aa
TRBJ1-5 TRBV7-3 few TRBD1 CASSLEGGAQPQHF
TRBJ1-5 TRBV11-2 few NA CASSHGRTPYSNQPQHF
TRBJ2-1 TRBV6-2/TRBV6-3 many NA CASSGDEQFF
TRBJ2-1 TRBV12-3/TRBV12-4 NA NA CASSLDDYFSYNEQFF
TRBJ2-3 TRBV6-8 NA NA CASSYTGQHRTDTQYF
TRBJ2-2 TRBV12-3/TRBV12-4 many NA CATAWTATEDTGELFF
TRBJ2-1 TRBV28 few TRBD2 CASSPRLAEIYNEQFF
TRBJ1-1 TRBV7-9 NA TRBD1 CASSNRGRTEAFF
TRBJ2-2 TRBV20-1 once NA CSARDRGVGGSGTGELFF
TRBJ1-4 TRBV11-1 NA TRBD1 CASSLSGTGPNEKLFF
TRBJ2-1 TRBV7-9 many NA CASSLAIREQDYNEQFF
TRBJ1-3 TRBV7-2 many NA CASSPESGGAPSGNTIYF
TRBJ2-1 TRBV7-2 many TRBD1 CASSLRGGRNEQFF
TRBJ2-5 TRBV24-1 once TRBD1 CATRQGQETQYF
TRBJ2-1 TRBV29-1 NA TRBD1 CSVEGDRVNEQFF
TRBJ2-3 TRBV28 few NA CASSPSDGAGWDTQYF
TRBJ2-1 TRBV7-3 few NA CASSQGGWHEQFF
TRBJ1-2 TRBV6-1 few NA CASSEKGLPIYGYTF
TRBJ2-2 TRBV12-3/TRBV12-4 NA NA CASRSGYTGELFF
TRBJ1-5 TRBV6-6 few NA CASSYVRTSNQPQHF
TRBJ1-1 TRBV7-6 NA NA CASSLGGFNTEAFF
TRBJ2-3 TRBV12-3/TRBV12-4 many NA CASSLVSTDTQYF
TRBJ2-5 TRBV2 NA TRBD2 CATASGAGETQYF
TRBJ2-7 TRBV7-9 few NA CASSPLDRYEQYF
TRBJ2-1 TRBV28 NA NA CASRPPGPYNEQFF
TRBJ1-4 TRBV28 NA NA CASSLRDGRLRLFF
TRBJ2-5 TRBV7-8 few TRBD2 CASSPYLGIAGAETQYF
TRBJ2-1 TRBV6-1 many TRBD2 CASKPGLATYNEQFF
TRBJ1-4 TRBV11-2 NA NA CASSPFVQGKTNEKLFF
TRBJ1-2 TRBV5-6 many TRBD1 CASTMVGGFYGYTF
TRBJ2-5 TRBV29-1 NA NA CSVEALETQYF
TRBJ2-5 TRBV2 NA TRBD2 CASIGGAKTQYF
TRBJ1-1 TRBV3-1 NA NA CASSQDDVLGNTEAFF
TRBJ1-1 TRBV4-2 few NA CASSQDDSPRWGTEAFF
TRBJ1-1 TRBV6-2/TRBV6-3 few NA CASRRRNTEAFF
TRBJ1-4 TRBV18 NA NA CASSPPERDTRGANEKLFF
TRBJ2-2 TRBV12-3/TRBV12-4 many NA CASSFFPATNTGELFF
TRBJ2-5 TRBV6-1 NA NA CASSELAQYF
TRBJ2-3 TRBV2 few NA CASSEYVFGDTQYF
TRBJ2-7 TRBV12-3/TRBV12-4 NA NA CASSPPPGPFGSYEQYF
TRBJ2-3 TRBV2 NA TRBD1 CASSRRGITDTQYF
TRBJ1-2 TRBV24-1 NA NA CATSDLPGLDGYTF
TRBJ2-3 TRBV27 NA NA CASSFSVRIAPLGADTQYF
TRBJ2-2 TRBV18 few NA CASSPYTPDTGELFF
TRBJ2-1 TRBV20-1 NA NA CSAPTVKGWYEQFF
TRBJ2-5 TRBV27 few TRBD1 CASRGLVRQGGQETQYF
TRBJ1-3 TRBV29-1 NA NA CSALWPLTDKDSGNTIYF
TRBJ1-4 TRBV6-4 few NA CASSQTDATNEKLFF
TRBJ1-2 TRBV27 NA TRBD1 CASRYAGQVNYGYTF
TRBJ2-2 TRBV6-5 NA NA CASSYSSDTGELFF
TRBJ2-7 TRBV7-8 few NA CASSFGDGDSYEQYF
TRBJ1-2 TRBV19 few NA CATPQGPSGYTF
TRBJ2-2 TRBV2 NA TRBD2 CASSGETSGGALTGELFF